This is a list of T cell receptor beta chains from one sample in a study of T-cell memory formation after mild COVID-19. TCRdb reprocessed the 5' RACE reads with MiXCR, giving one entry per CDR3 protein. This sample has some 600,000 distinct CDR3 sequences, with 15% to 20% found just once. Sequences were obtained from PBMCs or a T cell subset sorted from them (not recorded which). These receptors were taken from an adult woman who had mild COVID-19 (a few samples of this study predate the infection). Cell type and time point are not known. Both conserved end residues are part of each CDR3. A D gene is named only where the DNA matches it firmly. Rows give clone size only sometimes, using once, few, many, or a class for an expanded clone.

size	V	D	J	CDR3	DNA
few	TRBV7-8	TRBD2	TRBJ2-1	CASSLRVAGGGLGQFF	TGTGCCAGCAGCTTAAGGGTAGCTGGCGGGGGTCTGGGGCAGTTCTTC
many	TRBV12-1	.	TRBJ2-7	CASSLRREGSYEQYF	TGTGCCAGCAGCCTTAGGCGGGAGGGTTCCTACGAGCAGTACTTC
few	TRBV4-1	TRBD2	TRBJ2-1	CASSQVGGGPYNEQFF	TGCGCCAGCAGCCAAGTGGGCGGGGGGCCCTACAATGAGCAGTTCTTC
.	TRBV19	.	TRBJ1-1	CASGQGIGAFF	TGTGCCAGTGGGCAGGGGATCGGGGCTTTCTTT
.	TRBV11-2	.	TRBJ1-2	CASSPVLPYGYTF	TGTGCCAGCAGCCCAGTCTTGCCCTATGGCTACACCTTC
few	TRBV7-9	.	TRBJ2-5	CASSGALGRETQYF	TGTGCCAGCAGCGGCGCGTTGGGGAGAGAGACCCAGTACTTC
few	TRBV2	.	TRBJ2-5	CAGGRLEDTQYF	TGTGCCGGGGGACGCCTGGAAGATACCCAGTACTTC
few	TRBV5-1	TRBD1	TRBJ2-7	CASSSGTGEQYF	TGCGCCAGCAGCTCCGGGACAGGAGAACAGTACTTC
.	TRBV7-9	.	TRBJ2-7	CASTRGASYEQYF	TGTGCCAGCACGCGCGGGGCCTCCTACGAGCAGTACTTC
many	TRBV7-9	.	TRBJ1-6	CASSTTVIHNSPLHF	TGTGCCAGCAGCACGACAGTAATACATAATTCACCCCTCCACTTT
.	TRBV29-1	.	TRBJ2-7	CSVSAGTYEQYF	TGCAGCGTTTCGGCGGGAACCTACGAGCAGTACTTC
.	TRBV24-1	.	TRBJ2-1	CATSARPDYNEQFF	TGTGCCACCAGCGCCAGACCCGACTACAATGAGCAGTTCTTC
many	TRBV20-1	.	TRBJ2-7	CSARAPRDYEQYF	TGCAGTGCTAGAGCCCCTAGGGACTACGAGCAGTACTTC
.	TRBV20-1	.	TRBJ2-7	CSALHSLGTLTYEQYF	TGCAGTGCTCTTCACTCTCTCGGGACACTTACCTACGAGCAGTACTTC
once	TRBV6-2/TRBV6-3	.	TRBJ2-3	CASRDGSADTQYF	TGTGCCAGCAGGGACGGGAGCGCAGATACGCAGTATTTT
.	TRBV7-6	TRBD1	TRBJ2-1	CASSWGTGLNNEQFF	TGTGCCAGCAGCTGGGGGACAGGGCTTAACAATGAGCAGTTCTTC
many	TRBV20-1	.	TRBJ2-3	CSARDPERPSTDTQYF	TGCAGTGCTAGAGATCCGGAGCGGCCTAGCACAGATACGCAGTATTTT
many	TRBV4-1	.	TRBJ2-1	CASSQERGPYNEQFF	TGCGCCAGCAGCCAAGAGCGGGGGCCATACAATGAGCAGTTCTTC
.	TRBV5-1	.	TRBJ2-2	CASSGYDGNTGELFF	TGCGCCAGCAGCGGGTACGACGGTAACACCGGGGAGCTGTTTTTT
few	TRBV7-9	.	TRBJ1-2	CASSLAFYGYTF	TGTGCCAGCAGCTTAGCCTTCTATGGCTACACCTTC
many	TRBV11-2	TRBD2	TRBJ2-1	CASSPLSGSSYNEQFF	TGTGCCAGCAGCCCCTTGAGCGGGAGCTCCTACAATGAGCAGTTCTTC
.	TRBV7-3	TRBD1	TRBJ2-2	CASSAHRGNIGELFF	TGTGCCAGCAGCGCGCACAGGGGGAACATCGGGGAGCTGTTTTTT
.	TRBV7-3	.	TRBJ2-7	CASSPEDRPYEQYF	TGTGCCAGCAGTCCTGAGGACAGACCCTACGAGCAGTACTTC
.	TRBV7-9	.	TRBJ2-5	CASSFEVMEGVRQETQYF	TGTGCCAGCAGCTTTGAGGTGATGGAGGGTGTTAGGCAAGAGACCCAGTACTTC
few	TRBV12-3/TRBV12-4	.	TRBJ2-1	CASSLGGPNEQFF	TGTGCCAGCAGCCTCGGGGGTCCCAATGAGCAGTTCTTC
few	TRBV5-1	TRBD1	TRBJ2-3	CASSRGTGWSTDTQYF	TGCGCCAGCAGTCGCGGGACAGGGTGGAGCACAGATACGCAGTATTTT
many	TRBV7-2	.	TRBJ2-3	CASSLSGQTTQYF	TGTGCCAGCAGCTTAAGTGGACAGACAACGCAGTATTTT
many	TRBV6-1	TRBD1	TRBJ1-1	CASSESQGAGWTEAFF	TGTGCCAGCAGTGAATCGCAGGGGGCCGGTTGGACTGAAGCTTTCTTT
many	TRBV7-2	.	TRBJ2-7	CASSPRQERYEQYF	TGTGCCAGCAGCCCACGACAGGAGCGCTACGAGCAGTACTTC
.	TRBV12-3/TRBV12-4	TRBD1	TRBJ1-4	CASRPGGRLEKLFF	TGTGCCAGCAGACCAGGGGGGAGGTTAGAAAAACTGTTTTTT
few	TRBV5-1	TRBD2	TRBJ2-3	CASSLAPGLVARGAQYF	TGCGCCAGCAGCTTGGCCCCGGGACTAGTCGCCCGAGGGGCGCAGTATTTT
.	TRBV5-5	.	TRBJ1-5	CASATATYQPQHF	TGTGCCAGCGCAACCGCAACGTATCAGCCCCAGCATTTT
few	TRBV7-9	.	TRBJ1-1	CASSSPSGYAEAFF	TGTGCCAGCAGCTCGCCGTCGGGATACGCTGAAGCTTTCTTT
.	TRBV12-3/TRBV12-4	.	TRBJ1-1	CASSLEWGRNTEAFF	TGTGCCAGCAGTTTGGAGTGGGGGCGGAACACTGAAGCTTTCTTT
few	TRBV7-6	TRBD2	TRBJ2-1	CASSADAGREYNEQFF	TGTGCCAGCAGCGCGGACGCGGGGCGGGAGTACAATGAGCAGTTCTTC
few	TRBV10-3	.	TRBJ2-2	CAIQEDPNTGELFF	TGTGCCATCCAGGAGGATCCGAACACCGGGGAGCTGTTTTTT
.	TRBV6-5	.	TRBJ1-1	CASSYSHGGRRRMNTEAFF	TGTGCCAGCAGTTACTCTCACGGGGGGCGGAGGAGGATGAACACTGAAGCTTTCTTT
few	TRBV9	TRBD1	TRBJ2-1	CASSVADRVGRNEQFF	TGTGCCAGCAGCGTGGCGGACAGGGTGGGTAGGAATGAGCAGTTCTTC
few	TRBV2	.	TRBJ1-4	CASSRRATNEKLFF	TGTGCCAGCAGCCGCAGGGCAACTAATGAAAAACTGTTTTTT
few	TRBV7-2	.	TRBJ1-3	CASSLALGKGSGNTIYF	TGTGCCAGCAGCTTAGCGCTCGGGAAGGGGTCTGGAAACACCATATATTTT
.	TRBV5-1	TRBD1	TRBJ1-1	CASSTGDRLNTEAFF	TGCGCCAGCAGCACGGGGGACAGGCTTAACACTGAAGCTTTCTTT
.	TRBV4-1	TRBD1	TRBJ2-7	CASSQVEGGNYEQYF	TGCGCCAGCAGCCAAGTAGAAGGGGGCAACTACGAGCAGTACTTC
few	TRBV4-1	TRBD2	TRBJ2-1	CASSQDPRTRDEQFF	TGCGCCAGCAGCCAAGATCCCCGGACTAGAGATGAGCAGTTCTTC
.	TRBV6-5	TRBD1	TRBJ1-1	CASSGDRSRAEAFF	TGTGCCAGCAGTGGGGACAGGTCAAGGGCTGAAGCTTTCTTT
few	TRBV10-3	TRBD2	TRBJ2-3	CAISDSLTSGTGGDTQYF	TGTGCCATCAGTGACTCCCTGACTAGCGGGACCGGTGGAGATACGCAGTATTTT
few	TRBV5-1	.	TRBJ2-2	CASRSGENTGELFF	TGCGCCAGCAGAAGCGGAGAGAACACCGGGGAGCTGTTTTTT
.	TRBV6-4	.	TRBJ1-2	CASSETESAYGYTF	TGTGCCAGCAGTGAGACAGAGTCTGCCTATGGCTACACCTTC